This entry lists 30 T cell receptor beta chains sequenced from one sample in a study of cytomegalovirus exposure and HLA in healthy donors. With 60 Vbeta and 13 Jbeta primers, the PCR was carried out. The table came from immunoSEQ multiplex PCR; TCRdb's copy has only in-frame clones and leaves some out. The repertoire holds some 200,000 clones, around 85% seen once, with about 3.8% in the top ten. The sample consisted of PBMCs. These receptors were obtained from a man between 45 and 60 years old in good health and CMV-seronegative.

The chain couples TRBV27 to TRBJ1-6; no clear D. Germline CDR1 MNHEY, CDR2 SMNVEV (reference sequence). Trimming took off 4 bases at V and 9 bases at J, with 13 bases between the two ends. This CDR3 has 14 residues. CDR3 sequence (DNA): TGTGCCAGCAGTTGGGAGGCTTCGGGTTCACCCCTCCACTTT. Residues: CASSWEASGSPLHF.

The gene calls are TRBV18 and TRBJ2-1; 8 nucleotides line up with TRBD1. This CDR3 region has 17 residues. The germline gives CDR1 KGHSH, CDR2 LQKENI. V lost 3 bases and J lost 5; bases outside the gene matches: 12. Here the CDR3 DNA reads TGTGCCAGCTCACCTCGAGGGTCTGGACAGGGAAACAATGAGCAGTTCTTC. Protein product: CASSPRGSGQGNNEQFF.

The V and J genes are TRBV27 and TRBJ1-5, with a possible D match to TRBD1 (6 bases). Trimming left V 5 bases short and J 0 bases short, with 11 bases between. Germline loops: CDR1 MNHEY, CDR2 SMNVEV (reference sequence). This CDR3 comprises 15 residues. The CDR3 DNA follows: TGTGCCAGCAGTCCCTCGGACAGTAGCAATCAGCCCCAGCATTTT. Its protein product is CASSPSDSSNQPQHF.

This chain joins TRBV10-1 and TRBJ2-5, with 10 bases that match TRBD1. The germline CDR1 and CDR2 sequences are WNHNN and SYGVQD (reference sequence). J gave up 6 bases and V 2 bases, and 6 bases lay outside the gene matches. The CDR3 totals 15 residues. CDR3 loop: CASSEGTGAPQTQYF. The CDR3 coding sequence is TGCGCCAGCAGTGAGGGGACAGGGGCCCCCCAGACCCAGTACTTC.

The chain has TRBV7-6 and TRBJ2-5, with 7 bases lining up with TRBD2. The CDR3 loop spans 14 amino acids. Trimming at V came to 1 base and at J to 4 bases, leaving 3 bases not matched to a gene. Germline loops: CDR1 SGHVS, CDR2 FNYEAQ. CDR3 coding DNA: TGTGCCAGCAGCTTAGGTGGGGGGGGAGAGACCCAGTACTTC. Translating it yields CASSLGGGGETQYF.

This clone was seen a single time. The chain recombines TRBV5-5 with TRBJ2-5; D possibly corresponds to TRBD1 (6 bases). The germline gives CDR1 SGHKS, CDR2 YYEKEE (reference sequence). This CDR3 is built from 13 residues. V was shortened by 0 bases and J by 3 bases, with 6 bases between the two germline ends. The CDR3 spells CASSLGQEETQYF. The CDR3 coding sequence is TGTGCCAGCAGCTTGGGACAGGAAGAGACCCAGTACTTC. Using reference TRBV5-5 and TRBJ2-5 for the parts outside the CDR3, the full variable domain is DAGVTQSPTHLIKTRGQQVTLRCSPISGHKSVSWYQQVLGQGPQFIFQYYEKEERGRGNFPDRFSARQFPNYSSELNVNALLLGDSALYLCASSLGQEETQYFGPGTRLLVL.

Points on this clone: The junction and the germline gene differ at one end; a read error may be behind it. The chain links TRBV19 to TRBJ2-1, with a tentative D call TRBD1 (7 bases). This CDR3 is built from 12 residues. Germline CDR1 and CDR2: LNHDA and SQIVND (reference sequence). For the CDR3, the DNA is TGTGCCAGTAGTACAGGGGGGAATGAGCAGCTCTTC. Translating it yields CASSTGGNEQLF. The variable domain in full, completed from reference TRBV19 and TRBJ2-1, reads DGGITQSPKYLFRKEGQNVTLSCEQNLNHDAMYWYRQDPGQGLRLIYYSQIVNDFQKGDIAEGYSVSREKKESFPLTVTSAQKNPTAFYLCASSTGGNEQLFGPGTRLTVL.

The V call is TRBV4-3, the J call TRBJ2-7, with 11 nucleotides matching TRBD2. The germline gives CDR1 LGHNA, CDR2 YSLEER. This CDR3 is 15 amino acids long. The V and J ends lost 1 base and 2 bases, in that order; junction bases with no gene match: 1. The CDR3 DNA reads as TGCGCCAGCAGCCAAGGACTAGCGGGGACCTACGAGCAGTACTTC. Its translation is CASSQGLAGTYEQYF.

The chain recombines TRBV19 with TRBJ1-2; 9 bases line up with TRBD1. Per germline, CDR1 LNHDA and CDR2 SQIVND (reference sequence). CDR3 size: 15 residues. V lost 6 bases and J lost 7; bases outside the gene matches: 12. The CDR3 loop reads CASSRTPDRGGGYTF. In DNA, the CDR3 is TGTGCCAGTAGCCGGACTCCGGACAGGGGCGGTGGCTACACCTTC.

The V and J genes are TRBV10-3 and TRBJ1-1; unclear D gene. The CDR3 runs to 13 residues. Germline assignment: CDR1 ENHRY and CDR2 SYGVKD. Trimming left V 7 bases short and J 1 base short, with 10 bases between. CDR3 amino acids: CAIKQVSNTEAFF. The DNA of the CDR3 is TGTGCCATCAAGCAGGTATCGAACACTGAAGCTTTCTTT.

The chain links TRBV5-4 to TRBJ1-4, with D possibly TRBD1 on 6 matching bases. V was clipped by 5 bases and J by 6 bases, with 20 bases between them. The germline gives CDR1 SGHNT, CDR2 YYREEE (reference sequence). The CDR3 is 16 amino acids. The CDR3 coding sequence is TGTGCCAGCAGAAACGCGCCAGGGGCTGGTGATGAAAAACTGTTTTTT. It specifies CASRNAPGAGDEKLFF.

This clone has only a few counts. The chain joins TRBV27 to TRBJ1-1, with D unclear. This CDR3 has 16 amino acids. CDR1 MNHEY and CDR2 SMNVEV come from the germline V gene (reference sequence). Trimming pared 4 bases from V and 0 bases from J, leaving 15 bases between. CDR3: CASSSPREQMNTEAFF. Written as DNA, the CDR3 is TGTGCCAGCAGTTCCCCTCGGGAGCAAATGAACACTGAAGCTTTCTTT.

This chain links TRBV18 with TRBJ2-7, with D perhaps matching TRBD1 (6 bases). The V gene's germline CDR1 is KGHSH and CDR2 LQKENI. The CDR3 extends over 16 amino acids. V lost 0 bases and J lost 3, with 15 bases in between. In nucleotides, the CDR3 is TGTGCCAGCTCACCACCGGGGACAAGCGCCTTCTACGAGCAGTACTTC. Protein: CASSPPGTSAFYEQYF. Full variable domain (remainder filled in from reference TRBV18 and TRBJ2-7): NAGVMQNPRHLVRRRGQEARLRCSPMKGHSHVYWYRQLPEEGLKFMVYLQKENIIDESGMPKERFSAEFPKEGPSILRIQQVVRGDSAAYFCASSPPGTSAFYEQYFGPGTRLTVT.

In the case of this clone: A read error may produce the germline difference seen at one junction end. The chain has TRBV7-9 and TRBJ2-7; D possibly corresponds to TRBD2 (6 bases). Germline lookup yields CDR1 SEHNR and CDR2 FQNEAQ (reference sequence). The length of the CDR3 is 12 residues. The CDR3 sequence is CSSSRDWYEQYF. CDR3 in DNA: TGTTCCAGCAGTAGGGACTGGTACGAGCAGTACTTC.

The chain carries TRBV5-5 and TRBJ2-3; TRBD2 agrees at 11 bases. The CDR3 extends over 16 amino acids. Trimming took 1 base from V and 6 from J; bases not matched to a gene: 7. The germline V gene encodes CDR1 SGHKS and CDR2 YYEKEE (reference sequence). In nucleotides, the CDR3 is TGTGCCAGCAGCTTGTTGCCTAGCGGGGGGTCGGATACGCAGTATTTT. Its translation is CASSLLPSGGSDTQYF.

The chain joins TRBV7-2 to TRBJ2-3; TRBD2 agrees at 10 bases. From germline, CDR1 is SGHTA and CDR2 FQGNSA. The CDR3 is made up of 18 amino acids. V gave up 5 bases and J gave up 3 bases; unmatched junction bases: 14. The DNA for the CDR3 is TGTGCCAGCAGCCGGACTAGCGGAAGGTTAAGGGGAACAGATACGCAGTATTTT. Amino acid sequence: CASSRTSGRLRGTDTQYF.

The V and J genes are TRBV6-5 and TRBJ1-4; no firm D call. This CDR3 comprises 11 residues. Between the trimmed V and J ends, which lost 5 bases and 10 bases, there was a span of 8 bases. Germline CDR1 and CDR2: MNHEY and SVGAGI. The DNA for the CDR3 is TGTGCCAGCAGTGCAGGTTTAAAACTGTTTTTT. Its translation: CASSAGLKLFF.

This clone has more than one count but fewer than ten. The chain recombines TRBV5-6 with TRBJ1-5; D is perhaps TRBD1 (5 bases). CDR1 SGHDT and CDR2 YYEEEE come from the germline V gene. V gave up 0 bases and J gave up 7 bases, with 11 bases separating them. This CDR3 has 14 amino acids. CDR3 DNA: TGTGCCAGCAGCTTGGGGGGGGGTCAGCAGCCCCAGCATTTT. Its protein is CASSLGGGQQPQHF. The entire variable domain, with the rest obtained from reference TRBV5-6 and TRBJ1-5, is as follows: DAGVTQSPTHLIKTRGQQVTLRCSPKSGHDTVSWYQQALGQGPQFIFQYYEEEERQRGNFPDRFSGHQFPNYSSELNVNALLLGDSALYLCASSLGGGQQPQHFGDGTRLSIL.

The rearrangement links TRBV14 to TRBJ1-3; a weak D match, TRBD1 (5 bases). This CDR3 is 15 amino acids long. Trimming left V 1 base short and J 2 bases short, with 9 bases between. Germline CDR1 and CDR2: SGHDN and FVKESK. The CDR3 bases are TGTGCCAGCAGCCAAGGTTGGACAACTGGAAACACCATATATTTT. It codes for CASSQGWTTGNTIYF.

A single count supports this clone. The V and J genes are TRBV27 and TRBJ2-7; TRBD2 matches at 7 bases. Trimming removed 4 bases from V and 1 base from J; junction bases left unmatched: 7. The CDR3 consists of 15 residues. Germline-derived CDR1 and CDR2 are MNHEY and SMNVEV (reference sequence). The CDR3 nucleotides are TGTGCCAGCAGTTCCCGGAGCGGGGCGTCCTACGAGCAGTACTTC. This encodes CASSSRSGASYEQYF.

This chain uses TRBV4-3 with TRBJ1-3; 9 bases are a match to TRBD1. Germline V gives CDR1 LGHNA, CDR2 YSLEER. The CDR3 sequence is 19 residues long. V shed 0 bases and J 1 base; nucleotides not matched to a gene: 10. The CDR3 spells CASSQEFGTGTASGNTIYF. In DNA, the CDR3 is TGCGCCAGCAGCCAAGAATTCGGGACAGGGACAGCGTCTGGAAACACCATATATTTT.

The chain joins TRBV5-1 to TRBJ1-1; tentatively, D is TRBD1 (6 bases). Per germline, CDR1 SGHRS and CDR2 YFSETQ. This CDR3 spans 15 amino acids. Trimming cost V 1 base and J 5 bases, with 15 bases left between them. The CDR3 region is CASSLTGIEGTEAFF. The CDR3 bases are TGCGCCAGCAGCTTGACAGGGATCGAGGGGACTGAAGCTTTCTTT.

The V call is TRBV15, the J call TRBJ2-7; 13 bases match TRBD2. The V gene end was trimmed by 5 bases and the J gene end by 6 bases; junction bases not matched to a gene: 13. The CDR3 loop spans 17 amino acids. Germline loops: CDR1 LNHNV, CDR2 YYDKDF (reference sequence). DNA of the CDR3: TGTGCCACCAGCTCCCGGACTAGCGGGGGCCCTACAGGCGAGCAGTACTTC. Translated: CATSSRTSGGPTGEQYF.

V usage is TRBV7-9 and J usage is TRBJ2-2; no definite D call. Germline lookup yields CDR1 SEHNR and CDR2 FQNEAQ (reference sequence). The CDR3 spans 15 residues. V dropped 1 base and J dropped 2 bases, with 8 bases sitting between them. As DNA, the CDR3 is TGTGCCAGCAGCTTAGAGACAACAAACACCGGGGAGCTGTTTTTT. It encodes CASSLETTNTGELFF.

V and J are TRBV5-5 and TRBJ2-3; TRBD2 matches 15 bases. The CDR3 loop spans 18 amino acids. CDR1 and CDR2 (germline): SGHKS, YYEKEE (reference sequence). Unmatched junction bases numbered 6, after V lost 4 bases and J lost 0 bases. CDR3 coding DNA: TGTGCCAGCAGCATGGGACTAGCGGGGGGTGATAGCACAGATACGCAGTATTTT. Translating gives CASSMGLAGGDSTDTQYF.

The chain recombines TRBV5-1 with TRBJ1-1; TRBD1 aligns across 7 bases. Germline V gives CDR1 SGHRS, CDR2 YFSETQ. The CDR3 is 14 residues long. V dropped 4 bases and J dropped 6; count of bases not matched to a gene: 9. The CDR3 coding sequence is TGCGCCAGCAGCCCTCGACAGGGCTTATCTGAAGCTTTCTTT. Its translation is CASSPRQGLSEAFF.

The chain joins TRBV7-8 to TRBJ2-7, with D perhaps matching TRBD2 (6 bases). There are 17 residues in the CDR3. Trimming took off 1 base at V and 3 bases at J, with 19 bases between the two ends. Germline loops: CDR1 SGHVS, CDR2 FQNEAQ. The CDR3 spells CASSLVSGVVGNYEQYF. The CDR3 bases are TGTGCCAGCAGCTTAGTATCGGGGGTGGTAGGGAACTACGAGCAGTACTTC.

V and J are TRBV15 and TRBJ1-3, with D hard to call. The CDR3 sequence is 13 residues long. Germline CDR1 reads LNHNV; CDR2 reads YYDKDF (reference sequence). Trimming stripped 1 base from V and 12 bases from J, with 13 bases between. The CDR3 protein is CATSRGGEGIIYF. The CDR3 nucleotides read TGTGCCACCAGCAGAGGGGGAGAGGGCATCATATATTTT.

The CDR3 loop is CASRPTSGAPHEQYF. The DNA for the CDR3 is TGTGCCAGCAGGCCCACTAGCGGGGCCCCCCACGAGCAGTACTTC. The chain uses TRBV13 and TRBJ2-7, with TRBD2 identical over 10 bases. This CDR3 has 15 amino acids. After removal of 6 bases from V and 5 bases from J, the junction contained 10 bases not matched to a gene. In germline, CDR1 is PRHDT, CDR2 FYEKMQ (reference sequence).

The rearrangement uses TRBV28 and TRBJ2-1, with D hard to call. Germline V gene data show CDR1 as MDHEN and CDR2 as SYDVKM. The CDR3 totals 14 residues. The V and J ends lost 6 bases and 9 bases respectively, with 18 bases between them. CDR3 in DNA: TGTGCCAGCAGCCCGTCCCAAGCTTCAGGTGAGCAGTTCTTC. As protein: CASSPSQASGEQFF.